The following is a T cell receptor (beta chain) sequence with its context. Its matching antigen is unknown. The germline gene is not matched at one end of the junction; a read error may be the cause. The data stem from a study of T-cell memory formation after mild COVID-19. Study details: Largely, the TCR clusters proved donor specific. Findings of the study overall: Clones which contracted sat mainly in CM and EM if CD4+, and in EMRA if CD8+. Detection of some responders pre-infection suggested pre-existing cross-reactive memory T cells participated.

This CDR3 contains 16 residues. Per the germline V gene, CDR1 is SSHAT and CDR2 is FNYEAQ (reference sequence). Researchers used 5'RACE with constant-segment primers to make TCR alpha and TCR beta cDNA libraries that carry sample barcodes and UMIs. One entry per CDR3 protein, called by TCRdb with MiXCR from the 5' RACE reads. The data hold about 540,000 distinct CDR3 sequences, with around 20% observed a single time. Input material: PBMCs or a T cell subset sorted from them (not recorded which). V and J are TRBV7-7 and TRBJ2-1; D is tentatively TRBD1 or TRBD2 (6 bases each). The TCR comes from an adult woman who had mild COVID-19 (a few samples of this study predate the infection). Cell type and time point are not known. CDR3 amino acids: CASSLGRPGGGNEQFF. CDR3 DNA sequence: TGTGCTAGCAGCTTAGGTCGGCCTGGAGGGGGCAATGAGCAGTTCTTC.